This entry lists 7 T cell receptor beta chains sequenced from one sample in a study. One entry per CDR3 protein, called by TCRdb with MiXCR from the 5' RACE reads. The sample has 30,000 to 40,000 distinct CDR3 sequences, roughly 25% seen once. Sequenced sample: naive CD4+ T cells sorted from a lymph node. Stated subset: naive CD4+ T cells, CD4+CD45RA+CD25-. Source of these receptors: a female donor with breast cancer.

This clonotype was found a few times. The chain recombines TRBV4-1 with TRBJ2-7; D may correspond to TRBD1 or TRBD2 (5 bases each). Trimming took off 2 bases at V and 2 bases at J, with 13 bases between the two ends. The germline V gene encodes CDR1 MGHRA and CDR2 YSYEKL. The CDR3 runs to 15 residues. This CDR3 reads CASSQNRDGAYEQYF. The CDR3 bases are TGCGCCAGCAGCCAAAACCGGGACGGAGCCTACGAGCAGTACTTC.

About this clonotype itself: One base away lies a much larger clone, so this may be a sequencing read error. As the CDR3 is not closed by the conserved phenylalanine or tryptophan, this likely results from a read error. This sequence joins TRBV7-2 and TRBJ2-3; the D gene is possibly TRBD2 (5 bases). The CDR3 sequence is 13 residues long. Trimming pared 1 base from V and 7 bases from J, leaving 9 bases between. The germline gives CDR1 SGHTA, CDR2 FQGNSA. The CDR3 DNA follows: TGTGCCAGCAGCTTAGGCCCCGGGAATACGCAGTATTCT. Protein: CASSLGPGNTQYS.

The chain carries TRBV6-6 and TRBJ2-7; perhaps TRBD1 as D (6 bases). This CDR3 is built from 14 residues. V shed 6 bases and J shed 2 bases, with 14 bases lying between them. Germline values: CDR1 MNHNY, CDR2 SVGAGI (reference sequence). Here the CDR3 DNA reads TGTGCCAGCAGACATGGGGACATGGCCTACGAGCAGTACTTC. Translated, it gives CASRHGDMAYEQYF.

The chain employs TRBV4-2 and TRBJ1-1; TRBD1 matches 9 bases. The length of the CDR3 is 15 residues. CDR1 is LGHNA and CDR2 is YNFKEQ in the germline V gene. V lost 4 bases and J lost 3; bases outside the gene matches: 6. The CDR3 DNA reads as TGTGCCAGCAGCCCTCACAGGGGGCCGTACACTGAAGCTTTCTTT. Amino acid sequence: CASSPHRGPYTEAFF.

The chain employs TRBV7-2 and TRBJ2-1; TRBD2 matches at 13 bases. Germline assignment: CDR1 SGHTA and CDR2 FQGNSA. The CDR3 runs 16 residues. V was pared by 5 bases and J by 9 bases, with 10 bases of the junction left unmatched. This chain's CDR3 is CASSRWTSGSSGEQFF. Here the CDR3 DNA reads TGTGCCAGCAGCAGATGGACTAGCGGGAGCAGCGGTGAGCAGTTCTTC.

The gene calls are TRBV6-2 or TRBV6-3 and TRBJ1-5; 7 nucleotides match TRBD1. Germline CDR1 reads MNHEY; CDR2 reads SVGEGT. The CDR3 runs 17 residues. Trimming at V came to 6 bases and at J to 3 bases, leaving 14 bases not matched to a gene. The CDR3 DNA reads TGTGCCAGCAGGCCCTGGACAGGTCCCATAAACAATCAGCCCCAGCATTTT. It encodes CASRPWTGPINNQPQHF.

This clonotype was seen more than once but under ten times. V and J are TRBV12-3 or TRBV12-4 and TRBJ2-1, with TRBD2 matching over 11 bases. The CDR3 runs to 13 residues. The V gene end was trimmed by 6 bases and the J gene end by 7 bases; junction bases not matched to a gene: 2. The CDR3 coding sequence is TGTGCCAGCAGCCCTAGCGGGAGGAATGAGCAGTTCTTC. It translates to CASSPSGRNEQFF.